This TCR beta chain stems from a study of T cells in Graves' hyperthyroidism and ophthalmopathy. Ten or more counts support this clonotype. With V trimmed by 4 bases and J by 10 bases, 1 base remained unmatched. The CDR3 extends over 13 amino acids. Looked up from germline, CDR1 is SGHAT and CDR2 is FQNNGV. RNA transcripts provided the source from which TCR beta CDR3 regions were amplified. When the TCR CDR3 underwent first-round RT-PCR, the HTBI primer set was used. A single record per CDR3 protein comes from TCRdb applying MiXCR to the multiplex PCR reads. The repertoire consists of about 290,000 distinct CDR3 sequences, with over 15% occurring once and the leading ten covering approximately 33%.

The sequenced sample was blood. The chain has TRBV11-2 and TRBJ2-1; the match to TRBD2 covers 13 bases. The sequence was obtained from a young man with Graves' hyperthyroidism. The CDR3 reads CASSSGLAGEQFF. DNA of the CDR3: TGTGCCAGCAGCTCGGGACTAGCGGGAGAGCAGTTCTTC.